This T cell receptor (beta chain) was sequenced during a study of blood T cell repertoires in COVID-19. In the original workflow: Nucleated cell counts were estimated from reference gene primer amplification. This table comes from immunoSEQ multiplex PCR, and its TCRdb copy is limited to in-frame clones, with some not included. Clonal size and the V and J genes are those of that table, whereas D and trimming came from the DNA. The sample has approximately 470,000 clones; 70% to 90% are singletons. This clone was seen once. Germline-derived CDR1 and CDR2 are MDHEN and SYDVKM. V lost 7 bases and J lost 4, with 5 bases in between. The CDR3 sequence is 11 residues long.

The sequencing sample was made of peripheral blood. The chain joins TRBV28 to TRBJ2-1; D is undetermined. The sequence came from a human donor in a cohort sampled during active COVID-19. Here the CDR3 reads CASMYYNEQFF. CDR3 DNA: TGTGCCAGCATGTATTACAATGAGCAGTTCTTC.